This TCR beta chain was profiled in a study of blood T cell repertoires in COVID-19. Study as a whole: T cells, B-cell-depleted T cells, or PBMCs supplied cDNA or gDNA.

Assignment of participants to cohorts was predicated upon participant-reported clinical history. Generated by immunoSEQ multiplex PCR, the TCRdb table keeps only in-frame clones and is missing some. Of approximately 280,000 clones in the sample, 85% are singletons; the top ten hold roughly 2.5%. Trimming cost V 1 base and J 7 bases; bases outside gene matches: 6. Germline CDR1 and CDR2: SGHTA and FQGNSA. This CDR3 has 16 residues. Sequenced: PBMCs or T cells enriched from blood (not recorded which). This TCR was sampled from a woman aged 45-65 years who had recovered from COVID-19. This chain uses TRBV7-2 with TRBJ1-6, with 8 bases matching TRBD1. Here the CDR3 reads CASSLGRTGKNSPLHF. The CDR3 coding sequence is TGTGCCAGCAGCTTAGGCAGGACAGGGAAGAATTCACCCCTCCACTTT.